A single sample gave rise to the 26 T cell receptor beta chains below, sequenced in a study of T cell repertoires in ileal Crohn's disease. Repertoires were generated with immunoSEQ multiplex PCR, while TCRdb's copy carries only in-frame clones and drops some. Counted here are approximately 12,000 clones, roughly 76% occurring once; the ten biggest clones make up approximately 4.3%. Sequenced: ileal tissue. The receptor set was obtained from an adult with Crohn's disease.

Only one count was recorded for this clone. The chain employs TRBV11-2 and TRBJ2-7; D gene ambiguous. Germline V gene data show CDR1 as SGHAT and CDR2 as FQNNGV. The CDR3 totals 14 residues. With 0 bases removed from V and 6 bases from J, the gap between germline ends came to 12 bases. Here the CDR3 reads CASSLEPTLSEQYF. CDR3 DNA sequence: TGTGCCAGCAGCTTAGAACCTACCCTCTCCGAGCAGTACTTC.

The CDR3 DNA sequence: TGTGCCAGCAGCGTGGGTCGGGGGGGCCGTAATGAGCAGTTCTTC. Translating gives CASSVGRGGRNEQFF. The chain has TRBV9 and TRBJ2-1; 8 bases agree with TRBD2. The CDR3 loop spans 15 amino acids. V gave up 2 bases and J gave up 7 bases; unmatched junction bases: 8. Germline assignment: CDR1 SGDLS and CDR2 YYNGEE.

The chain carries TRBV5-6 and TRBJ1-2; tentative D call: TRBD1 (5 bases). Germline-derived CDR1 and CDR2 are SGHDT and YYEEEE. There are 14 residues in the CDR3. V dropped 3 bases and J dropped 3 bases, with 12 bases sitting between them. In nucleotides, the CDR3 is TGTGCCAGCAGCTATTTCGGAGGGGACTATGGCTACACCTTC. Protein sequence: CASSYFGGDYGYTF.

This clone was counted only a few times. The chain uses TRBV4-1 and TRBJ1-6; 7 positions match TRBD1. This CDR3 has 16 residues. Unmatched junction bases numbered 9, after V lost 0 bases and J lost 10 bases. Looked up from germline, CDR1 is MGHRA and CDR2 is YSYEKL. DNA for the CDR3: TGCGCCAGCAGCCAAGAATTTCGCGACAGGGTCTCACCCCTCCACTTT. It codes for CASSQEFRDRVSPLHF.

The V and J genes are TRBV5-5 and TRBJ2-3; the D gene is possibly TRBD2 (6 bases). The V gene's germline CDR1 is SGHKS and CDR2 YYEKEE (reference sequence). V was clipped by 0 bases and J by 2 bases, with 16 bases between them. The length of the CDR3 is 17 residues. CDR3 bases: TGTGCCAGCAGCTTGGATACGGGGGAATTCTCCACAGATACGCAGTATTTT. Translation gives CASSLDTGEFSTDTQYF.

This clone has more than one count but fewer than ten. The rearrangement joins TRBV7-3 to TRBJ1-1; no reliable D call. This CDR3 has 13 residues. The ends were cut back, 2 bases at V and 7 bases at J, with 11 bases in the middle. Germline CDR1 is SGHTA and CDR2 is FQGTGA. In nucleotides, the CDR3 is TGTGCCAGCAGCTTAGGCCTGGGAGGTGAAGCTTTCTTT. Protein sequence: CASSLGLGGEAFF. Filled out from reference TRBV7-3 and TRBJ1-1, the complete variable domain reads GAGVSQTPSNKVTEKGKYVELRCDPISGHTALYWYRQSLGQGPEFLIYFQGTGAADDSGLPNDRFFAVRPEGSVSTLKIQRTERGDSAVYLCASSLGLGGEAFFGQGTRLTVV.

The chain recombines TRBV6-4 with TRBJ1-1; D gene uncertain. Germline V CDR1 and CDR2: MRHNA, SNTAGT. Deletions cut 2 bases from V and 0 bases from J, with 4 bases between. The CDR3 is 13 amino acids. The CDR3 nucleotides are TGTGCCAGCAGTGACGAGATGAACACTGAAGCTTTCTTT. Translated: CASSDEMNTEAFF.

The chain recombines TRBV5-6 with TRBJ1-1; D ambiguous. The CDR3 runs to 15 residues. V was cut by 0 bases and J by 5 bases, with 14 bases left in between. Germline CDR1 and CDR2: SGHDT and YYEEEE. CDR3 nucleotide sequence: TGTGCCAGCAGCTTGGACGGGAGGAGAGGGACTGAAGCTTTCTTT. It codes for CASSLDGRRGTEAFF.

V usage is TRBV11-2 and J usage is TRBJ1-4; a weak D match, TRBD1 (5 bases). Germline CDR1 is SGHAT and CDR2 is FQNNGV. V gave up 3 bases and J gave up 8 bases, with 13 bases separating them. This CDR3 has 14 residues. The CDR3 is CASSFGQGWEKLFF. The DNA for the CDR3 is TGTGCCAGCAGCTTTGGGCAGGGTTGGGAAAAACTGTTTTTT.

This clone has more than one count but fewer than ten. The chain couples TRBV27 to TRBJ2-3, with a tentative D call TRBD2 (7 bases). CDR1 is MNHEY, CDR2 SMNVEV, per germline (reference sequence). The V end was cut by 5 bases, the J end by 4 bases, with 13 bases between. The CDR3 extends over 14 amino acids. CDR3 in amino acids: CASSGGANSDTQYF. The CDR3 coding sequence is TGTGCCAGCAGTGGGGGGGCGAATTCAGATACGCAGTATTTT.

The chain combines TRBV30 with TRBJ1-2; D not resolved. The germline V and J ends were trimmed by 4 bases and 3 bases, with 6 bases remaining between them. This CDR3 is 11 amino acids long. The germline gives CDR1 GTSNPN, CDR2 SVGIG (reference sequence). CDR3: CAWNAYYGYTF. CDR3 nucleotide sequence: TGTGCCTGGAACGCGTACTATGGCTACACCTTC.

This clone is a singleton in its sample. The chain links TRBV15 to TRBJ1-1, with 8 positions matching TRBD1. The germline V gene encodes CDR1 LNHNV and CDR2 YYDKDF (reference sequence). Trimming took 7 bases from V and 4 from J; bases not matched to a gene: 11. This CDR3 contains 15 residues. The CDR3 sequence is CATKEQGVPFTEAFF. CDR3 bases: TGTGCCACCAAAGAACAGGGGGTACCCTTCACTGAAGCTTTCTTT.

The chain joins TRBV14 to TRBJ2-1, with 11 nucleotides matching TRBD2. CDR3 length: 15 amino acids. V gave up 5 bases and J gave up 4 bases; unmatched junction bases: 4. Per the germline V gene, CDR1 is SGHDN and CDR2 is FVKESK. The CDR3 coding sequence is TGTGCCAGCAGCTCCTTAGCGGGGGGGTACAATGAGCAGTTCTTC. It codes for CASSSLAGGYNEQFF.

The chain uses TRBV29-1 and TRBJ1-3, with D uncertain. CDR3 size: 14 residues. Germline V gene data show CDR1 as SQVTM and CDR2 as ANQGSEA. V shed 3 bases and J shed 2 bases, with 11 bases lying between them. This CDR3 is CSVDPGLAGNTIYF. CDR3 sequence (DNA): TGCAGCGTTGATCCCGGGTTGGCTGGAAACACCATATATTTT.

V usage is TRBV2 and J usage is TRBJ1-2, with a weak D call TRBD1 (5 bases). V was trimmed by 4 bases and J by 3 bases, leaving 15 bases between them. This CDR3 is 15 amino acids long. CDR1 and CDR2 (germline): SNHLY, FYNNEI. The CDR3 coding sequence is TGTGCCAGCAGTGTCAAGCGACAAGGGGACTATGGCTACACCTTC. Protein: CASSVKRQGDYGYTF.

This chain joins TRBV11-2 and TRBJ2-3; 10 nucleotides line up with TRBD2. Germline lookup yields CDR1 SGHAT and CDR2 FQNNGV. Trimming cost V 0 bases and J 0 bases; bases outside gene matches: 6. The length of the CDR3 is 18 residues. The chain's CDR3 is CASSLEGLAGASTDTQYF. The CDR3, as DNA: TGTGCCAGCAGCTTAGAAGGGCTAGCGGGGGCCAGCACAGATACGCAGTATTTT.

V is TRBV9 and J is TRBJ1-2, with 9 bases matching TRBD1. The germline V gene encodes CDR1 SGDLS and CDR2 YYNGEE. V was pared by 0 bases and J by 0 bases, with 6 bases of the junction left unmatched. The CDR3 consists of 17 residues. CDR3 protein: CASSVAGTGGPNYGYTF. DNA for the CDR3: TGTGCCAGCAGCGTAGCCGGTACAGGGGGCCCTAACTATGGCTACACCTTC.

The rearrangement uses TRBV5-4 and TRBJ1-2; no definite D call. The CDR3 runs to 16 residues. Trimming left V 6 bases short and J 6 bases short, with 24 bases between. Germline values: CDR1 SGHNT, CDR2 YYREEE (reference sequence). The CDR3 DNA sequence: TGTGCCAGCACTCCCCAACCCGGGAAGGGTTTGGATGGCTACACCTTC. This encodes CASTPQPGKGLDGYTF.

The chain couples TRBV18 to TRBJ2-7; 9 bases fit TRBD1. CDR3 size: 14 residues. The germline gives CDR1 KGHSH, CDR2 LQKENI. Trimming cost V 1 base and J 6 bases; bases outside gene matches: 4. The CDR3 region has the DNA TGTGCCAGCTCACCACTGACAGGGGGACGCGAGCAGTACTTC. Translation gives CASSPLTGGREQYF.

J is TRBJ2-7 and V is TRBV11-3, with D perhaps TRBD2 (6 bases). CDR3 length equals 12 residues. V lost 6 bases and J 4 bases, leaving 10 bases between the germline ends. CDR1 SGHNT and CDR2 YENEEA come from the germline V gene. CDR3 sequence: CASRIAGYEQYF. CDR3 nucleotides: TGTGCCAGCAGAATTGCGGGGTACGAGCAGTACTTC.

The rearrangement uses TRBV5-1 and TRBJ1-2, with TRBD1 matching 8 bases. CDR3 length: 14 amino acids. V lost 0 bases and J lost 8; bases outside the gene matches: 6. Germline CDR1 and CDR2: SGHRS and YFSETQ. Here the CDR3 reads CASSLGQGSRGYTF. The CDR3 nucleotides read TGCGCCAGCAGCTTGGGACAGGGGAGTCGGGGCTACACCTTC.

CDR3 DNA: TGTGCCAGCAGCGTCGAGGGGACTAGGAGGTACGAGCAGTACTTC. Translated: CASSVEGTRRYEQYF. The V call is TRBV7-2, the J call TRBJ2-7; 8 bases fit TRBD2. The germline V gene has CDR1 SGHTA and CDR2 FQGNSA. J lost 4 bases, V lost 5 bases, and 10 bases had no gene match. The CDR3 runs to 15 residues.

In nucleotides, the CDR3 is TGCGCCAGCAGCTTGGCTGGCAGGGATGAGACCCAGTACTTC. Translation gives CASSLAGRDETQYF. This chain connects TRBV5-1 to TRBJ2-5; TRBD1 might be the D (5 bases). This CDR3 has 14 amino acids. V was pared by 0 bases and J by 5 bases, with 11 bases between. Per the germline V gene, CDR1 is SGHRS and CDR2 is YFSETQ.

This sequence joins TRBV19 and TRBJ2-1; D perhaps matches TRBD2 (5 bases). Trimming pared 7 bases from V and 5 bases from J, leaving 18 bases between. The CDR3 length is 15 residues. Germline V CDR1 and CDR2: LNHDA, SQIVND (reference sequence). CDR3 in DNA: TGTGCCAGTAAACTCGGAATAGCGAGCCACAATGAGCAGTTCTTC. Encoded protein: CASKLGIASHNEQFF.

The gene calls are TRBV10-3 and TRBJ2-5; 10 bases are a match to TRBD2. Germline loops: CDR1 ENHRY, CDR2 SYGVKD. CDR3 length equals 14 residues. The V and J ends lost 11 bases and 5 bases, in that order; junction bases with no gene match: 11. CDR3 DNA: TGTGCCTCCCAAGCGGGGGGGCGGGTGGAGACCCAGTACTTC. Translated: CASQAGGRVETQYF.

CDR3 region: CASSLAGKSTDTQYF. The CDR3 bases are TGCGCCAGCAGCTTAGCGGGGAAAAGCACAGATACGCAGTATTTT. The genes are TRBV5-1 and TRBJ2-3; TRBD2 matches 7 bases. CDR3 length: 15 residues. CDR1 SGHRS and CDR2 YFSETQ come from the germline V gene. Germline trimming cut 2 bases from V and 0 bases from J; bases unmatched to any gene: 3.